A selection of T cell receptor beta chains follows, all from one sample in a study of T-cell memory formation after mild COVID-19. Each CDR3 protein gets one entry after TCRdb re-called the 5' RACE reads with MiXCR. Of about 430,000 distinct CDR3 sequences listed, under 20% are singletons. The material sequenced was PBMCs or a T cell subset sorted from them (not recorded which). The receptor source for this set is a young man who had mild COVID-19 (a few samples of this study predate the infection). Cell type and time point are not known. Both conserved end residues are part of each CDR3. D genes are given only for firm matches. Clone size is given for some rows only: seen once, a few or many times, or a class if the clone is expanded.

d_gene	abundance	v_gene	j_gene	CDR3nt	CDR3aa
TRBD1	few	TRBV5-1	TRBJ2-7	TGCGCCAGCAGCTTGTCGGGACAGGTATACGAGCAGTACTTC	CASSLSGQVYEQYF
.	.	TRBV4-3	TRBJ1-2	TGCGCCAGCAGCCGCGGGCGGGGTCAAGGGAACTATGGCTACACCTTC	CASSRGRGQGNYGYTF
TRBD1	few	TRBV14	TRBJ1-2	TGTGCCAGCAGCCAAGGACAGGGGGATGGCTACACCTTC	CASSQGQGDGYTF
TRBD1	.	TRBV28	TRBJ1-2	TGTGCCAGCAGTACCCCCGGGACAGGGGGAGGGGGCTACACCTTC	CASSTPGTGGGGYTF
TRBD2	many	TRBV5-4	TRBJ2-5	TGTGCCAGCAGCACGGGACTAGACGGGGAGACCCAGTACTTC	CASSTGLDGETQYF
.	.	TRBV12-3/TRBV12-4	TRBJ1-5	TGTGCCAGCACCACGGAAGCAGGGGACCGGCAGCCCCAGCATTTT	CASTTEAGDRQPQHF
.	.	TRBV7-9	TRBJ2-7	TGTGCCAGCAGCTGGGGGGACCGGAGGCCCTACGAGCAGTACTTC	CASSWGDRRPYEQYF
TRBD1	few	TRBV30	TRBJ2-1	TGTGCCTGGAGTAGGACAGGGCCCGATGAGCAGTTCTTC	CAWSRTGPDEQFF
.	.	TRBV5-1	TRBJ2-5	TGCGCCAGCAGATCGCAAGAGACCCAGTACTTC	CASRSQETQYF
.	.	TRBV12-3/TRBV12-4	TRBJ2-1	TGTGCCAGCAGTTTTGCACAGGTAAATGAGCAGTTCTTC	CASSFAQVNEQFF
.	.	TRBV6-5	TRBJ2-1	TGTGCCAGCAAGCCTGACTCCTACAATGAGCAGTTCTTC	CASKPDSYNEQFF
.	once	TRBV3-1	TRBJ2-5	TGTGCCAGCAGCCCCCGGGAACAAGAGACCCAGTACTTC	CASSPREQETQYF
TRBD1	.	TRBV24-1	TRBJ2-1	TGTGCCACCAGTGGATTCTCCGGGACAGGGCTCCCCAATGAGCAGTTCTTC	CATSGFSGTGLPNEQFF
TRBD1	.	TRBV15	TRBJ2-7	TGTGCCACCACTAGACAGGGGGGCTACGAGCAGTACTTC	CATTRQGGYEQYF
.	few	TRBV5-1	TRBJ1-5	TGCGCCAGCAGCTTTGGGGTGGGGAGCAATCAGCCCCAGCATTTT	CASSFGVGSNQPQHF
.	many	TRBV5-5	TRBJ1-5	TGTGCCAGCACCCCCGTCCCCCAGAGGGCCATGCAGCCCCAGCATTTT	CASTPVPQRAMQPQHF
.	.	TRBV7-2	TRBJ2-3	TGTGCCAGCAGCTCCCCGGGGGAGAATACGCAGTATTTT	CASSSPGENTQYF
.	.	TRBV29-1	TRBJ2-4	TGCAGCGTTGAAGATGAGCAGGGACTGCTTCAGTACTTC	CSVEDEQGLLQYF
.	few	TRBV5-1	TRBJ2-3	TGCGCCAGCAGCTTTGCGCCCCTCACAGATACGCAGTATTTT	CASSFAPLTDTQYF
.	.	TRBV7-9	TRBJ2-7	TGTGCCAGCAGCTTCTCACACTCCTACGAGCAGTACTTC	CASSFSHSYEQYF
.	few	TRBV20-1	TRBJ1-6	TGCAGTGCTAGCCGGGCAGCCCAATCCTATAATTCACCCCTCCACTTT	CSASRAAQSYNSPLHF
.	.	TRBV6-6	TRBJ1-5	TGTGCCAGCAGTTACAGTCAGGGAACTCAGCCCCAGCATTTT	CASSYSQGTQPQHF
TRBD2	few	TRBV5-6	TRBJ2-5	TGTGCCAGCAGCTTGGTTCTAGCGGGGGGGAATCAAGAGACCCAGTACTTC	CASSLVLAGGNQETQYF
TRBD2	few	TRBV7-2	TRBJ2-7	TGTGCCAGCAGCTTACTAGCGGTGGACCTGGAGCAGTACTTC	CASSLLAVDLEQYF
.	few	TRBV29-1	TRBJ2-2	TGCAGCGTTGAGTACGCGGCGAACACCGGGGAGCTGTTTTTT	CSVEYAANTGELFF
.	few	TRBV12-3/TRBV12-4	TRBJ1-1	TGTGCCAGCAGTTTAGTCGCTGAAGCTTTCTTT	CASSLVAEAFF
.	.	TRBV6-2/TRBV6-3	TRBJ2-7	TGTGCCAGCACCACAGCTGGGGCCCACGATACGGGGGAGCAGTACTTC	CASTTAGAHDTGEQYF
.	.	TRBV6-6	TRBJ2-1	TGTGCCAGCAGTTTTACCCCTGGGAGTAATGAGCAGTTCTTC	CASSFTPGSNEQFF
.	many	TRBV20-1	TRBJ1-1	TGCAGTGCTAGATTCGGGTCAGGGCCCACTGAAGCTTTCTTT	CSARFGSGPTEAFF
TRBD2	.	TRBV20-1	TRBJ2-5	TGCAGTGCTTTTAGCGGGGAGGAGACCCAGTACTTC	CSAFSGEETQYF
TRBD2	once	TRBV7-9	TRBJ2-5	TGTGCCAGCACCTATGGAGCGGGGATGGAGACCCAGTACTTC	CASTYGAGMETQYF
TRBD1	few	TRBV7-9	TRBJ2-2	TGTGCCAGCAGCTCGAGAGGACAGGCCGGGGAGCTGTTTTTT	CASSSRGQAGELFF
.	.	TRBV29-1	TRBJ1-3	TGCAGCGTTGGGTGGTCTGGAAACACCATATATTTT	CSVGWSGNTIYF
TRBD1	few	TRBV4-3	TRBJ2-1	TGCGCCAGCAGCCACGGGGACAGGGGGCACAATGAGCAGTTCTTC	CASSHGDRGHNEQFF
.	.	TRBV5-1	TRBJ2-1	TGCGCCAGCAGCTGGGGACCGGGGCGGGGCCGCTCCTACAATGAGCAGTTCTTC	CASSWGPGRGRSYNEQFF
TRBD2	.	TRBV5-1	TRBJ2-1	TGCGCCAGCAGCGGAAGCGGGGGACACAATGAGCAGTTCTTC	CASSGSGGHNEQFF
TRBD2	.	TRBV5-8	TRBJ2-5	TGTGCCAGCAGCTTGGGAGTAAGGCGGGGGAGCCAAGAGACCCAGTACTTC	CASSLGVRRGSQETQYF
.	few	TRBV19	TRBJ2-1	TGTGCCAGTAGCCTATCCGCAGCAGTCAATGAGCAGTTCTTC	CASSLSAAVNEQFF
TRBD2	.	TRBV29-1	TRBJ2-7	TGCAGCGCCAAGCGGGGGGGCCGGTACGAGCAGTACTTC	CSAKRGGRYEQYF
.	.	TRBV12-3/TRBV12-4	TRBJ1-4	TGTGCCAGCAGTCAGGGTTCGCGGTCAAAAAAACTGTTTTTT	CASSQGSRSKKLFF
.	few	TRBV6-1	TRBJ2-5	TGTGCCAGCCAATACTATCAAGAGACCCAGTACTTC	CASQYYQETQYF
.	few	TRBV4-3	TRBJ1-5	TGCGCCAGCAGCCAAGATTGGGCGAGCAATCAGCCCCAGCATTTT	CASSQDWASNQPQHF
.	few	TRBV20-1	TRBJ1-1	TGCAGTGTCCCTACACAGTCTGAAGCTTTCTTT	CSVPTQSEAFF
.	.	TRBV10-2	TRBJ1-1	TGCGCCAGCAGGGAAGGGACTGGTGCTTTCTTT	CASREGTGAFF
.	.	TRBV4-1	TRBJ2-2	TGCGCCAGCAGCCAAGTGAGGGGTTACACCGGGGAGCTGTTTTTT	CASSQVRGYTGELFF
.	many	TRBV7-2	TRBJ1-2	TGTGCCAGCAGCTTAGAAGGCCCGTGGGAGGCTGGCTACACCTTC	CASSLEGPWEAGYTF
.	few	TRBV3-1	TRBJ1-6	TGTGCCAGCAGCGACGACGGTTGGAATTCACCCCTCCACTTT	CASSDDGWNSPLHF
TRBD2	few	TRBV15	TRBJ2-5	TGTGCCACCAGCAGACCGGGACTAGCGGGGGAGACCCAGTACTTC	CATSRPGLAGETQYF
TRBD2	.	TRBV6-5	TRBJ2-3	TGTGCCAGCAGTCACCTAGCGGGGGGCACAGATACGCAGTATTTT	CASSHLAGGTDTQYF
.	few	TRBV7-8	TRBJ1-6	TGTGCCAGCAGCTTGAATGGAGGGCGATCACCCCTCCACTTT	CASSLNGGRSPLHF
TRBD2	.	TRBV6-2/TRBV6-3	TRBJ2-7	TGTGCCAGCCAAACGGGACTAGCGGGAGAGCAGTACTTC	CASQTGLAGEQYF
TRBD1	few	TRBV6-2/TRBV6-3	TRBJ1-6	TGTGCCAGCAGGGTCGGACAGGGATTGTCACCCCTCCACTTT	CASRVGQGLSPLHF
TRBD2	few	TRBV7-2	TRBJ2-3	TGTGCCAGCAGCTTACCCCTAGCGGGGGGCGCAGGGGATACGCAGTATTTT	CASSLPLAGGAGDTQYF